Each of the 21 T cell receptor beta chains below was sequenced from the same sample in a study of CD8 T cells in Susac syndrome. An amount of RNA that ranged from roughly 0.5 to 1 ug was reverse transcribed with random hexamers. One entry per CDR3 protein, called by TCRdb with MiXCR from the immunoSEQ multiplex PCR reads. The sample contains 250,000 to 300,000 distinct CDR3 sequences, 85% of which appear only once. The sequencing sample was made of CD8+ T cells from PBMCs. The receptors derive from a human donor with multiple sclerosis.

This chain uses TRBV7-9 with TRBJ2-7; 10 bases map to TRBD2. The V gene's germline CDR1 is SEHNR and CDR2 FQNEAQ (reference sequence). The trim removed 3 bases at V and 6 bases at J, leaving 11 bases unmatched. CDR3 length: 16 amino acids. CDR3 DNA sequence: TGTGCCAGCAGCTTTGCTAGCGGGAGTAGGAAAGGCGAGCAGTACTTC. This gives the protein CASSFASGSRKGEQYF.

This clonotype is a singleton in its sample. V is TRBV19 and J is TRBJ2-3, with D perhaps matching TRBD1 (6 bases). The CDR3 contains 16 residues. From germline, CDR1 is LNHDA and CDR2 SQIVND (reference sequence). Trimming took 5 bases from V and 0 from J, leaving 15 bases between them. This chain's CDR3 is CASSAAQGPSTDTQYF. CDR3 DNA sequence: TGTGCCAGTAGTGCCGCACAGGGACCTAGCACAGATACGCAGTATTTT.

V is TRBV10-3 and J is TRBJ2-1; D is uncertain. This CDR3 is 12 amino acids long. Germline CDR1 reads ENHRY; CDR2 reads SYGVKD. V was clipped by 3 bases and J by 8 bases, with 8 bases between them. CDR3 region: CAISDRWYEQFF. DNA of the CDR3: TGTGCCATCAGTGATAGGTGGTATGAGCAGTTCTTC.

This clonotype was found a few times. The chain uses TRBV6-1 and TRBJ1-4, with TRBD1 as a possible D gene (6 bases). V lost 6 bases, J lost 5 bases, and 13 bases lay in between. Germline-derived CDR1 and CDR2 are MNHNS and SASEGT. This CDR3 is 14 amino acids long. Written as DNA, the CDR3 is TGTGCCAGCAGACGGACAGAGAAGAATGAAAAACTGTTTTTT. It is translated as CASRRTEKNEKLFF.

This chain links TRBV13 with TRBJ2-1; 8 bases are shared with TRBD2. The junction had 8 bases not matched to a gene; V was cut back by 3 bases and J by 7 bases. The CDR3 sequence is 15 residues long. Germline CDR1 is PRHDT and CDR2 is FYEKMQ (reference sequence). Here the CDR3 DNA reads TGTGCCAGCAGCTTTCCAGCGGGAGTGATTAATGAGCAGTTCTTC. Amino acid sequence: CASSFPAGVINEQFF. The full variable domain, in which reference TRBV13 and TRBJ2-1 provide the parts outside the CDR3, is AAGVIQSPRHLIKEKRETATLKCYPIPRHDTVYWYQQGPGQDPQFLISFYEKMQSDKGSIPDRFSAQQFSDYHSELNMSSLELGDSALYFCASSFPAGVINEQFFGPGTRLTVL.

This chain joins TRBV27 and TRBJ1-5; TRBD1 matches 10 bases. Trimming cost V 6 bases and J 4 bases; bases outside gene matches: 9. CDR3 length: 16 amino acids. From germline, CDR1 is MNHEY and CDR2 SMNVEV (reference sequence). CDR3 protein: CASSRTRTGGNQPQHF. The CDR3 bases are TGTGCCAGCAGCCGAACAAGGACAGGGGGGAATCAGCCCCAGCATTTT.

The gene calls are TRBV12-3 or TRBV12-4 and TRBJ2-7, with 8 bases lining up with TRBD1. The CDR3 sequence is 15 residues long. V trimming: 0 bases; J trimming: 2 bases; junction bases outside the gene matches: 3. This CDR3 reads CASSLARDRTYEQYF. CDR3 nucleotide sequence: TGTGCCAGCAGTTTAGCGCGGGACAGGACCTACGAGCAGTACTTC.

The V call is TRBV12-3 or TRBV12-4, the J call TRBJ2-5; 8 nucleotides agree with TRBD1. This CDR3 contains 15 residues. V lost 8 bases to trimming and J lost 2 bases; unmatched junction nucleotides: 10. CDR3 sequence: CASLRQQGVQETQYF. The CDR3 DNA reads as TGTGCCAGCCTCCGACAACAGGGGGTTCAAGAGACCCAGTACTTC.

This CDR3 is CSVVGSQNTGELFF. DNA of the CDR3: TGCAGCGTTGTTGGTTCGCAGAACACCGGGGAGCTGTTTTTT. The chain carries TRBV29-1 and TRBJ2-2; D not resolved. V lost 4 bases and J 1 base, leaving 10 bases between the germline ends. In germline, CDR1 is SQVTM, CDR2 ANQGSEA. The CDR3 runs to 14 residues.

This chain joins TRBV2 and TRBJ2-1, with D uncertain. With 9 bases removed from V and 4 bases from J, the gap between germline ends came to 10 bases. The CDR3 spans 12 residues. Germline V lookup: CDR1 SNHLY, CDR2 FYNNEI. This chain's CDR3 is CAREDTYNEQFF. CDR3 nucleotides: TGTGCCAGAGAAGACACGTACAATGAGCAGTTCTTC. The whole variable domain, remainder taken from reference TRBV2 and TRBJ2-1, is EPEVTQTPSHQVTQMGQEVILRCVPISNHLYFYWYRQILGQKVEFLVSFYNNEISEKSEIFDDQFSVERPDGSNFTLKIRSTKLEDSAMYFCAREDTYNEQFFGPGTRLTVL.

The chain couples TRBV29-1 to TRBJ2-3; D may correspond to TRBD1 or TRBD2 (7 bases each). Deletions cut 4 bases from V and 4 bases from J, with 21 bases between. CDR1 and CDR2 (germline): SQVTM, ANQGSEA. The CDR3 has 16 amino acids. DNA of the CDR3: TGCAGCGTTGCGCGGTCGACAGGGAGGGAAGCAGATACGCAGTATTTT. It encodes CSVARSTGREADTQYF.

The chain is built from TRBV11-2 and TRBJ1-2; D is unclear. The germline CDR1 and CDR2 sequences are SGHAT and FQNNGV. V lost 0 bases, J lost 6 bases, and 11 bases lay in between. The CDR3 totals 14 residues. The CDR3: CASSLDPGSDGYTF. CDR3 bases: TGTGCCAGCAGCTTAGATCCCGGCAGCGATGGCTACACCTTC.

The chain carries TRBV5-1 and TRBJ2-2; the match to TRBD1 covers 8 bases. The CDR3 length is 15 residues. Germline V gives CDR1 SGHRS, CDR2 YFSETQ. V gave up 4 bases and J gave up 4 bases; unmatched junction bases: 6. The CDR3 DNA is TGCGCCAGCAGCACCCGACAGGGGTTCACCGGGGAGCTGTTTTTT. Translating it yields CASSTRQGFTGELFF.

The chain is built from TRBV6-5 and TRBJ2-2; D is perhaps TRBD1 or TRBD2 (5 bases each). The CDR3 covers 16 residues. V shed 2 bases and J shed 1 base, with 11 bases lying between them. Germline V gives CDR1 MNHEY, CDR2 SVGAGI. The CDR3 nucleotides are TGTGCCAGCAGTTACGACCCGGGGCTGAACACCGGGGAGCTGTTTTTT. This translates into CASSYDPGLNTGELFF.

In nucleotides, the CDR3 is TGTGCCAGCAGTCCCTCCCTTAGGGAAGCGCTAAACATTCAGTACTTC. It yields the protein CASSPSLREALNIQYF. This chain uses TRBV28 with TRBJ2-4, with D unresolved. CDR3 size: 16 residues. Trimming cost V 5 bases and J 6 bases, with 20 bases left between them. Germline assignment: CDR1 MDHEN and CDR2 SYDVKM.

CDR3 DNA sequence: TGTGCCACGCGAGAGGATCTCAATCAGCCCCAGCATTTT. It specifies CATREDLNQPQHF. The chain has TRBV7-8 and TRBJ1-5; D ambiguous. The germline V and J ends were trimmed by 10 bases and 3 bases, with 13 bases remaining between them. Germline-derived CDR1 and CDR2 are SGHVS and FQNEAQ. The CDR3 contains 13 residues. The whole variable domain, remainder taken from reference TRBV7-8 and TRBJ1-5, is GAGVSQSPRYKVAKRGQDVALRCDPISGHVSLFWYQQALGQGPEFLTYFQNEAQLDKSGLPSDRFFAERPEGSVSTLKIQRTQQEDSAVYLCATREDLNQPQHFGDGTRLSIL.

The chain employs TRBV5-4 and TRBJ2-3; 12 positions match TRBD2. Germline V CDR1 and CDR2: SGHNT, YYREEE (reference sequence). The CDR3 contains 15 residues. V lost 4 bases, J lost 5 bases, and 5 bases stayed unmatched. The DNA for the CDR3 is TGTGCCAGCAGCGGCGGACTAGCGGGAAGAGATACGCAGTATTTT. Translation: CASSGGLAGRDTQYF. The variable domain in full, with the rest retrieved from reference TRBV5-4 and TRBJ2-3, is ETGVTQSPTHLIKTRGQQVTLRCSSQSGHNTVSWYQQALGQGPQFIFQYYREEENGRGNFPPRFSGLQFPNYSSELNVNALELDDSALYLCASSGGLAGRDTQYFGPGTRLTVL.

V and J are TRBV2 and TRBJ1-1, with D unresolved. The CDR3 is made up of 12 amino acids. Trimming stripped 6 bases from V and 10 bases from J, with 15 bases between. CDR1 is SNHLY, CDR2 FYNNEI, per germline. CDR3 nucleotide sequence: TGTGCCAGCAGGGGTCCCTTGGTTCGAGCTTTCTTT. Amino acids: CASRGPLVRAFF. The full variable domain, completed using reference TRBV2 and TRBJ1-1, is EPEVTQTPSHQVTQMGQEVILRCVPISNHLYFYWYRQILGQKVEFLVSFYNNEISEKSEIFDDQFSVERPDGSNFTLKIRSTKLEDSAMYFCASRGPLVRAFFGQGTRLTVV.

This chain joins TRBV27 and TRBJ2-5; 7 nucleotides agree with TRBD2. Looked up from germline, CDR1 is MNHEY and CDR2 is SMNVEV (reference sequence). V gave up 4 bases and J gave up 4 bases; unmatched junction bases: 6. The CDR3 loop spans 14 amino acids. The CDR3 DNA sequence: TGTGCCAGCAGTTCGGCAGGGAGGGGAGAGACCCAGTACTTC. Translated, it gives CASSSAGRGETQYF.

The chain combines TRBV7-6 with TRBJ2-7, with TRBD2 as a possible D gene (6 bases). Germline CDR1 reads SGHVS; CDR2 reads FNYEAQ. Trimming stripped 1 base from V and 5 bases from J, with 18 bases between. The CDR3 consists of 16 residues. CDR3 sequence: CASSLVRTGEDHEQYF. The CDR3 DNA reads TGTGCCAGCAGCTTAGTAAGGACGGGAGAGGATCACGAGCAGTACTTC. The full variable domain, completed using reference TRBV7-6 and TRBJ2-7, is GAGVSQSPRYKVTKRGQDVALRCDPISGHVSLYWYRQALGQGPEFLTYFNYEAQQDKSGLPNDRFSAERPEGSISTLTIQRTEQRDSAMYRCASSLVRTGEDHEQYFGPGTRLTVT.

This chain links TRBV28 with TRBJ2-3; the D gene is possibly TRBD2 (5 bases). Germline CDR1 reads MDHEN; CDR2 reads SYDVKM. V was pared by 5 bases and J by 7 bases, with 13 bases between. This CDR3 contains 13 residues. The CDR3: CASSPRGRYTQYF. DNA of the CDR3: TGTGCCAGCAGTCCCCGCGGGCGTTATACGCAGTATTTT.